This TCR beta chain was sequenced in a study of T-cell memory formation after mild COVID-19. General study points: Second-wave clones with a day 37 peak had unconfirmed SARS-CoV-2 specificity. Shrinking CD4+ clones were chiefly CM and EM; CD8+ ones were chiefly EMRA. Contracting clones from day 15 to 85 had balanced CD4/CD8; later expanders favoured CD4+. Pre-infection memory carried some responding clones, suggesting that cross-reactive memory joined.

The V and J ends lost 3 bases and 4 bases respectively, with 12 bases between them. Per germline, CDR1 MNHEY and CDR2 SMNVEV (reference sequence). The CDR3 is 14 residues long. Regarding this clonotype: The antigen is not known.

TCRdb re-derived calls from the 5' RACE reads in MiXCR, one entry per CDR3 protein. The sample includes some 490,000 distinct CDR3 sequences, 15% to 20% of them seen just once. The sequencing sample was made of PBMCs or a T cell subset sorted from them (not recorded which). The sequence derives from an adult woman who had mild COVID-19 (a few samples of this study predate the infection). Cell type and time point are not known. The rearrangement joins TRBV27 to TRBJ1-1, with D perhaps matching TRBD1 (5 bases). The CDR3 sequence: CASSLGVGSTEAFF. CDR3 DNA sequence: TGTGCCAGCAGTTTGGGGGTCGGGAGCACTGAAGCTTTCTTT.